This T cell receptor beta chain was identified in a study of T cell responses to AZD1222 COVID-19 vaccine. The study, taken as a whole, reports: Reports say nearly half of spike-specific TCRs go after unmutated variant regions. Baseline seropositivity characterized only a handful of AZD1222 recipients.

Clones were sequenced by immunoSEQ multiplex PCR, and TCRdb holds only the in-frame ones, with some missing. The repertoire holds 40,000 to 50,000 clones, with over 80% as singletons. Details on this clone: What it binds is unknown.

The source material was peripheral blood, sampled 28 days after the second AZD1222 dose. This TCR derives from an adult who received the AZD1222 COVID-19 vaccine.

The CDR3 region is CASSSLGQGSSYEQYF. The DNA for the CDR3 is TGTGCCAGCAGCTCTCTCGGACAGGGGAGCTCCTACGAGCAGTACTTC. This chain uses TRBV5-6 with TRBJ2-7, with TRBD1 matching 9 bases. CDR1 is SGHDT and CDR2 is YYEEEE in the germline V gene. Trimming took 3 bases from V and 0 from J; bases not matched to a gene: 7. This CDR3 is built from 16 residues. The complete variable domain, with remaining parts taken from reference TRBV5-6 and TRBJ2-7, reads DAGVTQSPTHLIKTRGQQVTLRCSPKSGHDTVSWYQQALGQGPQFIFQYYEEEERQRGNFPDRFSGHQFPNYSSELNVNALLLGDSALYLCASSSLGQGSSYEQYFGPGTRLTVT.